One TCR beta chain is described in this entry. What it binds is not known. Other nucleotide sequences from this sample produce the same CDR3. This entry comes from a study of shared clonotypes between healthy human individuals. Overall study findings and caveats: Large depth notwithstanding, sorted-subset sequencing proved incomplete by rarefaction. Between a handful of donors, naive CD4 clonotypes were shared at a level of around 5.1%.

All donors qualified as healthy HIV-negative adults and had experienced no recent acute infections or vaccinations. The germline gives CDR1 SEHNR, CDR2 FQNEAQ (reference sequence). The V and J ends lost 2 bases and 0 bases respectively, with 5 bases between them. This CDR3 comprises 14 residues. The assay was immunoSEQ multiplex PCR, and TCRdb's table has in-frame clones only and misses some. The sample records about 2 million clones, 95% being singletons. The sequenced material came from naive CD4+ T cells sorted from blood. Noted subset: CD45RA+ positively selected. The source of this sequence is a man younger than 35 in good health. The rearrangement links TRBV7-9 to TRBJ1-5, with D hard to call. The CDR3 DNA is TGTGCCAGCAGCTTAAGCAGTAGCAATCAGCCCCAGCATTTT. This codes for CASSLSSSNQPQHF.